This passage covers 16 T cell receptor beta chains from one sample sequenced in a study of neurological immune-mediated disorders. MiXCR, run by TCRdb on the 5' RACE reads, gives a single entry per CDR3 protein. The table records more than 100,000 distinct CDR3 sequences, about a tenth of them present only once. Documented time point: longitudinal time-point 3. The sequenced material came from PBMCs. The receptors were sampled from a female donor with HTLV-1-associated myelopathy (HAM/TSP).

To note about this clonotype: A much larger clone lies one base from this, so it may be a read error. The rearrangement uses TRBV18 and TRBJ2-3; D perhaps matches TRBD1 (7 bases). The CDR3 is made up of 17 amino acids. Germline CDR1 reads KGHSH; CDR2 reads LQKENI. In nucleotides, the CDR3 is TGTGTCAGCTCACCAGGACAGGAGGGCACCCCCACAGATACGCAGTATTTT. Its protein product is CVSSPGQEGTPTDTQYF.

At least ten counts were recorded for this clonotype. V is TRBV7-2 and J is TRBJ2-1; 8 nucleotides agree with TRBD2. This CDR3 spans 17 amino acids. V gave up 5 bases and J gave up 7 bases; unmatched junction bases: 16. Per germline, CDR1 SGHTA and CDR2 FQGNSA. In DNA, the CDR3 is TGTGCCAGCAGCCGAAGGTTAGCGGGAAGGAGTAATAATGAGCAGTTCTTC. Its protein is CASSRRLAGRSNNEQFF.

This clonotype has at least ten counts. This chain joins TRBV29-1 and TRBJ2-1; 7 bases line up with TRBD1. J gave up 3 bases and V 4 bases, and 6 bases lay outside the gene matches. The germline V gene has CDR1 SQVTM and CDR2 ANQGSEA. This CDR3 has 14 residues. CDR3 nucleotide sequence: TGCAGCGTTGGAGACAGGGTAGGCTACAATGAGCAGTTCTTC. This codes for CSVGDRVGYNEQFF.

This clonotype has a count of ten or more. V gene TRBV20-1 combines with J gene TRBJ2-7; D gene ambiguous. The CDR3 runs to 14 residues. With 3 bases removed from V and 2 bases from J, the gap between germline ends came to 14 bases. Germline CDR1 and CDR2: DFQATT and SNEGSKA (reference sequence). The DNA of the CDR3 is TGCAGTGCTAGGATAAGGGCCCTGACCTACGAGCAGTACTTC. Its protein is CSARIRALTYEQYF.

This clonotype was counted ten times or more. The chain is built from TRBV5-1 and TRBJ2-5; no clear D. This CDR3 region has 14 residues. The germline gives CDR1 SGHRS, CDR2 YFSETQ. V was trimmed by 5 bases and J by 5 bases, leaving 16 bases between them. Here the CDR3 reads CASRKLASGETQYF. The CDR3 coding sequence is TGCGCCAGCAGGAAGCTTGCCTCTGGGGAGACCCAGTACTTC.

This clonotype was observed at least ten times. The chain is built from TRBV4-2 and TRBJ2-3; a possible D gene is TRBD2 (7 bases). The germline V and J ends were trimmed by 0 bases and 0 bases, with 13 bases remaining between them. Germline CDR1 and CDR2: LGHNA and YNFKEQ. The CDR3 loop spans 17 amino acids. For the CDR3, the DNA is TGTGCCAGCAGCCAAGATCCCGGCGGGGGCAGCACAGATACGCAGTATTTT. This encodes CASSQDPGGGSTDTQYF.

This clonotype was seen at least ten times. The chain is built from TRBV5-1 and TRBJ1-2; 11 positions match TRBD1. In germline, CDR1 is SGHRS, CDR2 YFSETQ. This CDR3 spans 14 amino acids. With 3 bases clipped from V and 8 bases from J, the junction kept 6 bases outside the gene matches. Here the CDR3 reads CASSWTGGAGGYTF. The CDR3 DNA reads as TGCGCCAGCAGCTGGACAGGGGGCGCGGGAGGCTACACCTTC.

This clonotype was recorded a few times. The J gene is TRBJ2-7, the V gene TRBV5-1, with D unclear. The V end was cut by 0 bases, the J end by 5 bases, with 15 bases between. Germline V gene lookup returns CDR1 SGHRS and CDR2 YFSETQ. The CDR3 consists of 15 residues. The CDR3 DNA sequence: TGCGCCAGCAGCTTGGGGACCCGCTTAATCGACGAGCAGTACTTC. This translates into CASSLGTRLIDEQYF.

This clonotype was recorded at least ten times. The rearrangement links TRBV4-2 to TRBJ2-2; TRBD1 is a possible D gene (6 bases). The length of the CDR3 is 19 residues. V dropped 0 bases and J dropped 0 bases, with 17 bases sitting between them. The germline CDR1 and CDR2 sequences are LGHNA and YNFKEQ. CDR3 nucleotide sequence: TGTGCCAGCAGCCAAGAGTACGACAGGCTATTCGCGAACACCGGGGAGCTGTTTTTT. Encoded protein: CASSQEYDRLFANTGELFF.

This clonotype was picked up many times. In DNA, the CDR3 is TGTGCCACCAGCCGCGGGCGAAGCACAGATACGCAGTATTTT. Amino acids: CATSRGRSTDTQYF. The V call is TRBV6-6, the J call TRBJ2-3; weak D call: TRBD2 (5 bases). The CDR3 has 14 amino acids. Germline CDR1 and CDR2: MNHNY and SVGAGI (reference sequence). The V end was cut by 10 bases, the J end by 0 bases, with 14 bases between.

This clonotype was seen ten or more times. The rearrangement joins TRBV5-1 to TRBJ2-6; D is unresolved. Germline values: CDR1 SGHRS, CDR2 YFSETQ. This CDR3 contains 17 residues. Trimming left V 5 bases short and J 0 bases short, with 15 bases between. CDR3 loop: CASRRGPFYSGANVLTF. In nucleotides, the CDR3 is TGCGCCAGCAGGAGAGGACCGTTTTACTCTGGGGCCAACGTCCTGACTTTC. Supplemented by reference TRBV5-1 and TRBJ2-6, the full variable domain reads KAGVTQTPRYLIKTRGQQVTLSCSPISGHRSVSWYQQTPGQGLQFLFEYFSETQRNKGNFPGRFSGRQFSNSRSEMNVSTLELGDSALYLCASRRGPFYSGANVLTFGAGSRLTVL.

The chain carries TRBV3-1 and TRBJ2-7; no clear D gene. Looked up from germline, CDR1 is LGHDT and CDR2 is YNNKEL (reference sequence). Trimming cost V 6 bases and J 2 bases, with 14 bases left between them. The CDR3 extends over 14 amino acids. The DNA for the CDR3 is TGTGCCAGCAGTTCCCTGGAGCATGCCTACGAGCAGTACTTC. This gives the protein CASSSLEHAYEQYF.

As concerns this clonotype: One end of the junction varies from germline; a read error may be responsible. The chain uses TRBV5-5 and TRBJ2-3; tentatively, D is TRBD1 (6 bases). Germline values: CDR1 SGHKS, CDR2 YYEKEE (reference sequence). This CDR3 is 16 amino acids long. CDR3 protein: CASSLGRTVSKDTQYF. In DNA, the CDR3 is TGTGCCAGCAGCTTAGGTCGGACAGTTAGCAAAGATACGCAGTATTTT.

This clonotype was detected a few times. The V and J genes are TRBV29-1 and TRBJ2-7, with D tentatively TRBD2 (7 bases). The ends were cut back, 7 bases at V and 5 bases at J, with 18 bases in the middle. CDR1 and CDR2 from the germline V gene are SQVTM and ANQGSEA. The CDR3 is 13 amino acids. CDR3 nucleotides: TGCAGCGGCCTGGGGGGGGCGAGCAACGAGCAGTACTTC. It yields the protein CSGLGGASNEQYF.

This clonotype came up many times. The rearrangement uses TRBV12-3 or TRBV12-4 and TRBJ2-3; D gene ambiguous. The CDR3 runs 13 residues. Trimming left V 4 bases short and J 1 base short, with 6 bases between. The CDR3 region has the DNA TGTGCCAGCAGTTCGAGAGGCACAGATACGCAGTATTTT. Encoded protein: CASSSRGTDTQYF.

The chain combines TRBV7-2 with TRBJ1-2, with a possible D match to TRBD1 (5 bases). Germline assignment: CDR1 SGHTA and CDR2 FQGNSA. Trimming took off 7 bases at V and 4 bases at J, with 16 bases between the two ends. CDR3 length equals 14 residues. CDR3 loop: CASNSYRQTYGYTF. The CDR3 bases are TGTGCCAGCAACTCTTATAGACAGACCTATGGCTACACCTTC.